This T cell receptor beta chain is from a study of patients and donors after allogeneic stem cell transplantation. V was pared by 4 bases and J by 4 bases, with 17 bases between. Looked up from germline, CDR1 is SGDLS and CDR2 is YYNGEE. The CDR3 has 15 amino acids. From the RT-PCR reads, TCRdb called clonotypes with MiXCR, one entry per CDR3 protein. The data show some 200,000 distinct CDR3 sequences, about 40% seen once. This chain joins TRBV9 and TRBJ1-2; D ambiguous. The receptor was derived from a human donor who was either an allogeneic HSCT recipient or a stem cell or donor lymphocyte infusion donor (not recorded which). It is not recorded whose cells these are; they may come from a transplant donor. Sample: blood, either unsorted or a sorted T cell fraction (not recorded which). This CDR3 reads CASSPNSGYTYGYTF. The CDR3 DNA reads as TGTGCCAGCAGCCCGAACTCTGGGTATACCTATGGCTACACCTTC.